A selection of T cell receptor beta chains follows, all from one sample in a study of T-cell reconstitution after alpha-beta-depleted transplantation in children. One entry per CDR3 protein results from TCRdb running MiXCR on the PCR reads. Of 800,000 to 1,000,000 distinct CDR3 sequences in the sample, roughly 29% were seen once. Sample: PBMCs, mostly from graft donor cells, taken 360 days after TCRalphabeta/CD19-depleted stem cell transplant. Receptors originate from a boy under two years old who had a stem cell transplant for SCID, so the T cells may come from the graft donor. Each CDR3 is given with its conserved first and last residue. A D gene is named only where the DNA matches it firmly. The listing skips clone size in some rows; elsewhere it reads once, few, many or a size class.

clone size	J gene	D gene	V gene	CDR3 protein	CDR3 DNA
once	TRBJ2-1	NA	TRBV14	CASSQEVAGDNEQFF	TGTGCCAGCAGCCAAGAAGTGGCAGGCGACAATGAGCAGTTCTTC
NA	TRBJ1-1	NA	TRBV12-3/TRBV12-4	CASSLRLWGTEAFF	TGTGCCAGCAGTTTGAGGCTGTGGGGCACTGAAGCTTTCTTT
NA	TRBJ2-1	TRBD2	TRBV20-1	CSARGTSGGPSSYNEQFF	TGCAGTGCTAGGGGGACTAGCGGGGGGCCGAGCTCCTACAATGAGCAGTTCTTC
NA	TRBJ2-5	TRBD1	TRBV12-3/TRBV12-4	CASSLKKTGVAGGTQYF	TGTGCCAGCAGTTTAAAAAAAACAGGGGTCGCCGGAGGAACCCAGTACTTC
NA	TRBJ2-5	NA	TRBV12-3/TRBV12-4	CASSFLTGFPQETQYF	TGTGCCAGCAGTTTCCTAACAGGGTTCCCTCAGGAGACCCAGTACTTC
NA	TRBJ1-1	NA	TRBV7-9	CASVGHLPEAFF	TGTGCCAGCGTGGGGCACCTGCCTGAAGCTTTCTTT
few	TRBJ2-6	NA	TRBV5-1	CASSLLTSGANGLTF	TGCGCCAGCAGCCTTCTTACGTCTGGGGCCAACGGCCTGACTTTC
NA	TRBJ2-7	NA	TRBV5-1	CASSKDPGGYEQYF	TGCGCCAGCAGCAAAGACCCGGGCGGCTACGAGCAGTACTTC
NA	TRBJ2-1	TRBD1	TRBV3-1	CASSHLDRGYNEQFF	TGTGCCAGCAGCCACCTGGACAGGGGATACAATGAGCAGTTCTTC
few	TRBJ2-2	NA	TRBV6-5	CASSYSIYPAPNTGELFF	TGTGCCAGCAGTTACTCCATTTACCCAGCCCCGAACACCGGGGAGCTGTTTTTT
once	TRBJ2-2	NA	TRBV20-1	CSASRGVPGGTGELFF	TGCAGTGCTAGCAGGGGGGTTCCGGGGGGCACCGGGGAGCTGTTTTTT
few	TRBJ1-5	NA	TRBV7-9	CASSLGSGFGQPQHF	TGTGCCAGCAGCTTAGGTTCAGGGTTCGGGCAGCCCCAGCATTTT
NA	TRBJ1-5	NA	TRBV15	CATSRDPEPEQPQHF	TGTGCCACCAGCAGAGACCCCGAACCCGAACAGCCCCAGCATTTT
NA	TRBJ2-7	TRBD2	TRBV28	CASSLSLAGEAYEQYF	TGTGCCAGCAGTTTATCTCTAGCGGGGGAGGCCTACGAGCAGTACTTC
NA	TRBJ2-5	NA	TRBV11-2	CASSLMGQIKETQYF	TGTGCCAGCAGCTTAATGGGACAAATTAAAGAGACCCAGTACTTC
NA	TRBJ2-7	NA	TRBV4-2	CASSQAGTSRPEQYF	TGTGCCAGCAGCCAAGCCGGGACTTCTCGTCCCGAGCAGTACTTC
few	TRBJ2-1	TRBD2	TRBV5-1	CASSLVGGGAFSEQFF	TGCGCCAGCAGCTTGGTAGGCGGGGGGGCCTTTTCCGAGCAGTTCTTC
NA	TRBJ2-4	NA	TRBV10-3	CAISESGGGLAKNIQYF	TGTGCCATCAGTGAGTCAGGAGGGGGCCTAGCCAAAAACATTCAGTACTTC
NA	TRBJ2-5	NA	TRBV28	CASSLRLAYQETQYF	TGTGCCAGCAGTTTAAGGCTTGCTTACCAAGAGACCCAGTACTTC
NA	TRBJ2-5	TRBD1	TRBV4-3	CASSQTGVRIPETQYF	TGCGCCAGCAGCCAAACAGGGGTTCGGATCCCGGAGACCCAGTACTTC
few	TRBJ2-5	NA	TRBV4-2	CASSQEGRTALQETQYF	TGTGCCAGCAGCCAAGAAGGGAGGACAGCCCTCCAAGAGACCCAGTACTTC
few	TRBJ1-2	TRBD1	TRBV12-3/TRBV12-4	CASSPDRDGYTF	TGTGCCAGCAGTCCGGACAGGGACGGCTACACCTTC
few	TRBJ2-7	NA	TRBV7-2	CASSLVLRGSGEQYF	TGTGCCAGCAGCTTAGTCCTTCGGGGGTCGGGCGAGCAGTACTTC
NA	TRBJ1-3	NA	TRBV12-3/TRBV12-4	CASNYQGNTIYF	TGTGCCAGCAATTACCAGGGAAACACCATATATTTT
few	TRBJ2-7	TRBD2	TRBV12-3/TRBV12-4	CASSFLGLAGYEQYF	TGTGCCAGCAGTTTTTTGGGGCTAGCGGGGTACGAGCAGTACTTC